This TCR beta chain was documented in a study of OX40 agonist ivuxolimab in advanced cancers. Clones were read by immunoSEQ multiplex PCR, and TCRdb kept only the in-frame ones, dropping some. The table has tens of thousands of clones, under 90% seen once. The table lists this clone with a count of one. Antigen specificity is unknown. Study results and limitations: In a subset of nonresponders, normalized T-cell clonal expansion was also low.

V lost 4 bases, J lost 4 bases, and 6 bases stayed unmatched. CDR1 and CDR2 from the germline V gene are MNHEY and SMNVEV (reference sequence). CDR3 length: 16 residues. Autoimmune disease history or systemic immunosuppression barred patients. This clonotype was obtained from an adult with an advanced solid tumor such as melanoma, head and neck, liver or kidney cancer. Sequenced here: CD4+ or CD8+ T cells sorted from blood, sampled in a trial of the OX40 agonist ivuxolimab. The chain recombines TRBV27 with TRBJ1-5; 11 nucleotides align to TRBD1. The CDR3 DNA is TGTGCCAGCAGTTCCGGACAGGGGGCGCCGAATCAGCCCCAGCATTTT. Encoded protein: CASSSGQGAPNQPQHF.